These 15 T cell receptor beta chains came from one sample sequenced in a study of T cell repertoires in cytomegalovirus infection. Their specific antigens are unknown. Via MiXCR, TCRdb re-called the reads, giving one row per CDR3 protein. The sample yields nearly 700,000 distinct CDR3 sequences, roughly 30% seen once. The material was cultured PBMCs, obtained from culture after CMV antigen stimulation. These TCRs come from a human donor in good health (CMV status not recorded). Some clones in this sample may be carry-over from other donors' samples.

This clonotype occurred many times. The chain joins TRBV7-2 to TRBJ2-1; 10 nucleotides line up with TRBD2. Trimming removed 1 base from V and 6 bases from J; junction bases left unmatched: 6. The germline V gene has CDR1 SGHTA and CDR2 FQGNSA. The CDR3 covers 16 residues. The CDR3, as DNA: TGTGCCAGCAGCTTAGATGCCAGCGGGGGGGCCAATGAGCAGTTCTTC. Translation gives CASSLDASGGANEQFF.

This chain joins TRBV7-2 and TRBJ2-3; 10 bases fit TRBD2. CDR1 is SGHTA, CDR2 FQGNSA, per germline. There are 14 residues in the CDR3. J was trimmed by 4 bases and V by 7 bases; bases with no gene match: 5. Here the CDR3 DNA reads TGTGCCAGCATCGAGCGGGGGGGGGCAGATACGCAGTATTTT. Encoded protein: CASIERGGADTQYF.

The rearrangement uses TRBV19 and TRBJ2-7, with a tentative D call TRBD1 (6 bases). Germline CDR1 is LNHDA and CDR2 is SQIVND (reference sequence). The CDR3 extends over 14 amino acids. The V and J ends lost 8 bases and 4 bases respectively, with 18 bases between them. The CDR3 DNA sequence: TGTGCCAGTTCGACAGGCCCCCCACTATACGAGCAGTACTTC. This encodes CASSTGPPLYEQYF.

The rearrangement joins TRBV7-6 to TRBJ1-1; D ambiguous. CDR1 and CDR2 (germline): SGHVS, FNYEAQ. CDR3 size: 12 residues. V was shortened by 8 bases and J by 5 bases, with 12 bases between the two germline ends. The CDR3 protein is CASGHPGTEAFF. The CDR3 DNA follows: TGTGCCAGCGGGCACCCCGGGACTGAAGCTTTCTTT.

The genes are TRBV2 and TRBJ2-7; D is perhaps TRBD1 (5 bases). The CDR3 covers 13 residues. V lost 7 bases and J 3 bases, leaving 13 bases between the germline ends. CDR1 is SNHLY, CDR2 FYNNEI, per germline. Here the CDR3 reads CASTKGLNYEQYF. Written as DNA, the CDR3 is TGTGCCAGCACTAAGGGGTTGAACTACGAGCAGTACTTC.

This clonotype was counted only a few times. V gene TRBV2 combines with J gene TRBJ2-3; 11 bases align to TRBD2. Germline V gene lookup returns CDR1 SNHLY and CDR2 FYNNEI. With V trimmed by 6 bases and J by 8 bases, 1 base remained unmatched. This CDR3 comprises 12 residues. The CDR3 region has the DNA TGTGCCAGCAGGGGACTAGCGGTTACGCAGTATTTT. This codes for CASRGLAVTQYF.

This clonotype was observed a few times. V and J are TRBV7-9 and TRBJ2-1; D call uncertain. The CDR3 runs 12 residues. Germline V gives CDR1 SEHNR, CDR2 FQNEAQ (reference sequence). Between the trimmed V and J ends, which lost 1 base and 8 bases, there was a span of 6 bases. CDR3 nucleotide sequence: TGTGCCAGCAGCTTAGGCGTCGATGAGCAGTTCTTC. Protein sequence: CASSLGVDEQFF.

This clonotype was picked up many times. The V and J genes are TRBV7-2 and TRBJ1-2; D unresolved. Trimming shortened V by 3 bases and J by 2 bases, and 10 bases separated the two germline ends. The CDR3 consists of 14 residues. Germline V CDR1 and CDR2: SGHTA, FQGNSA. CDR3 protein: CASSFREINYGYTF. The CDR3 bases are TGTGCCAGCAGCTTCCGGGAGATAAACTATGGCTACACCTTC.

In DNA, the CDR3 is TGTGCCAGCAGCGCGGTAGCCAGCGGCACCTACGAGCAGTACTTC. Protein sequence: CASSAVASGTYEQYF. The V call is TRBV9, the J call TRBJ2-7; weak D call: TRBD2 (5 bases). V dropped 3 bases and J dropped 2 bases, with 15 bases sitting between them. Germline V gene lookup returns CDR1 SGDLS and CDR2 YYNGEE. CDR3 length equals 15 residues.

This clonotype was counted ten times or more. This CDR3 is CASSHPSGGMNTEAFF. CDR3 DNA sequence: TGTGCCAGCAGCCACCCTAGTGGGGGCATGAACACTGAAGCTTTCTTT. This rearrangement joins TRBV7-2 to TRBJ1-1, with TRBD1 as a possible D gene (6 bases). Germline V gives CDR1 SGHTA, CDR2 FQGNSA. The V gene lost 5 bases and the J gene lost 0 bases, with 16 bases spanning the gap. This CDR3 is built from 16 residues.

This clonotype was observed a handful of times. The chain recombines TRBV5-5 with TRBJ2-7; possible D gene TRBD1, 5 bases. This CDR3 contains 15 residues. CDR1 and CDR2 (germline): SGHKS, YYEKEE (reference sequence). Trimming pared 0 bases from V and 1 base from J, leaving 11 bases between. CDR3 sequence (DNA): TGTGCCAGCAGCTTGGTCACAGGCCTGTCCTACGAGCAGTACTTC. Translating gives CASSLVTGLSYEQYF.

The CDR3 region is CASSRTGLAGDNEQFF. The DNA for the CDR3 is TGTGCCAGCAGCAGAACGGGACTAGCGGGAGATAATGAGCAGTTCTTC. The chain combines TRBV11-3 with TRBJ2-1, with 14 bases identical to TRBD2. The V and J ends lost 5 bases and 7 bases, in that order; junction bases with no gene match: 7. The CDR3 is 16 residues long. The germline V gene has CDR1 SGHNT and CDR2 YENEEA. Based on the CDR3 plus reference TRBV11-3 and TRBJ2-1, the full variable domain is EAGVVQSPRYKIIEKKQPVAFWCNPISGHNTLYWYLQNLGQGPELLIRYENEEAVDDSQLPKDRFSAERLKGVDSTLKIQPAELGDSAVYLCASSRTGLAGDNEQFFGPGTRLTVL.

This chain joins TRBV5-4 and TRBJ2-5, with 7 bases aligning to TRBD1. Per germline, CDR1 SGHNT and CDR2 YYREEE (reference sequence). This CDR3 comprises 13 residues. V shed 5 bases and J 3 bases; nucleotides not matched to a gene: 4. CDR3 residues: CASRYRGKETQYF. In DNA, the CDR3 is TGTGCCAGCAGATACAGGGGAAAAGAGACCCAGTACTTC.

This clonotype was picked up a small number of times. V and J are TRBV12-3 or TRBV12-4 and TRBJ1-1, with D perhaps matching TRBD1 (5 bases). There are 14 residues in the CDR3. With 6 bases removed from V and 4 bases from J, the gap between germline ends came to 15 bases. CDR3: CASSSGYRSTEAFF. The DNA for the CDR3 is TGTGCCAGCAGCTCAGGGTATAGGAGCACTGAAGCTTTCTTT.

This clonotype was observed a handful of times. This sequence joins TRBV6-6 and TRBJ1-5, with a possible D match to TRBD1 (6 bases). Germline V gene lookup returns CDR1 MNHNY and CDR2 SVGAGI (reference sequence). The CDR3 runs to 14 residues. Trimming took off 6 bases at V and 7 bases at J, with 16 bases between the two ends. The CDR3 loop reads CASSAGGGRQPQHF. The DNA for the CDR3 is TGTGCCAGCAGCGCGGGGGGGGGCAGGCAGCCCCAGCATTTT.